This TCR beta chain is drawn from a study of T cell responses to AZD1222 COVID-19 vaccine. For the study at large: Second doses were pooled across both intervals (about 4 or about 12 weeks). Findings and limits, study-wide: Only six AZD1222 recipients tested seropositive at baseline. The CD4 TCRs associated with vaccination extended across spike and predominated at 160-218 and 743-854. White British donors predominated, females outnumbered males, and clonal diversity was possibly underestimated.

The CDR3 length is 15 residues. Germline values: CDR1 MNHEY, CDR2 SVGEGT. V lost 2 bases to trimming and J lost 6 bases, with 16 bases between them. Produced via immunoSEQ multiplex PCR; TCRdb's table is partial and in-frame only. The table has under 150,000 clones, over 90% seen once; the top ten hold 5.4%. On this clone: Its matching antigen is unknown.

The TCR comes from an adult in good health. The material was peripheral blood, obtained on day 0 of AZD1222 vaccination. The genes are TRBV6-2 or TRBV6-3 and TRBJ1-1; D uncertain. The CDR3 DNA sequence: TGTGCCAGCAGTTACAGGTTTGGACTGTCTCCTGAAGCTTTCTTT. Translating gives CASSYRFGLSPEAFF.